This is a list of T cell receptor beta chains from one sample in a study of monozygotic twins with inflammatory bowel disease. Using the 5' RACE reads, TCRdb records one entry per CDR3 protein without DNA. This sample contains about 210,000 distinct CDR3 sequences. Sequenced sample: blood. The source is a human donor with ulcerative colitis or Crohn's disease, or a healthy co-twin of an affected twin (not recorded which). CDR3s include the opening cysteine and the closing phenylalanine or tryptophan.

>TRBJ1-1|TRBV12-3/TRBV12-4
CASIPGTPNTEAFF
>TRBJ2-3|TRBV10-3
CAISELGGSDTQYF
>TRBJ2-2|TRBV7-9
CASSLYTGELFF
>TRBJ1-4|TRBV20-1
CSAITASEKLFF
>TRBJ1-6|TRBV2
CASSSRGTDNSPLHF
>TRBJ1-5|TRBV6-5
CASSYSSGGGNQPQHF
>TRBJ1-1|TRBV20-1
CSARKGSANTEAFF
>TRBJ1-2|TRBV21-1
CASSKGGPAGDNYGYTF
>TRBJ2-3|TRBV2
CASSEPWEQDTQYF
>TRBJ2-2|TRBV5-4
CASSSRLGTSGYTGELFF
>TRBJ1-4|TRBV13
CASSSSTGMGEKLFF
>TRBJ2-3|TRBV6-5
CASRPDGDTQYF
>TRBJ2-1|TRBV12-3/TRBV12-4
CASRPGQGLGEQFF
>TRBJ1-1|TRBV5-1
CASSRQPLNGGNTEAFF
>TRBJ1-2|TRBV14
CASSQDNPGRPPYGYTF
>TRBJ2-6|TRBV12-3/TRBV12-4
CASSFAASSGANVLTF
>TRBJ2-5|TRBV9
CASSAGTSGRETQYF
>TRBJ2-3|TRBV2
CASTWGADTQYF
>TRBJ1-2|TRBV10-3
CAIRVGGYGYTF
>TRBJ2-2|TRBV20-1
CSADPRGGELFF
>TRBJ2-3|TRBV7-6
CASSPTSGGGRTQQYF
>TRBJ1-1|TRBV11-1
CASSSLYLDSFGMNTEAFF
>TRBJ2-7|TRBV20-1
CSARTVPSSSYEQYF
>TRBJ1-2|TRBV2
CASSVPGTGGYTF
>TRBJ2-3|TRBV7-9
CASSFSGPDTQYF
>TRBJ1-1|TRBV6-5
CASSYIRGAHAEAFF
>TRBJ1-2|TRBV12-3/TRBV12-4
CASSLATGSNYGYTF
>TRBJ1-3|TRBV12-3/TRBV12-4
CASSFAGPAGNTIYF
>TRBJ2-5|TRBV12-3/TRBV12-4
CASSLPYQETQYF
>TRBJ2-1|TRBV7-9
CASSSGAGGENEQFF
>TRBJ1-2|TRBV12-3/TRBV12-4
CASSPDRAAGYTF
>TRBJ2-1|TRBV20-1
CSARVDFNYNEQFF
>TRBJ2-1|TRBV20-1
CSAPAGFRGGNEQFF
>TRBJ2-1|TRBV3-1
CASSQKPWDRIVRSYNEQFF
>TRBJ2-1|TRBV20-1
CSARTTSGYEQFF
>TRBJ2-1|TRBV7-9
CASSLAGDRGVREQFF
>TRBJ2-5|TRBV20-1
CSASLGTSGGETQYF
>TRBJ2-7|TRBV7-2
CASSLVALAGGYEQYF
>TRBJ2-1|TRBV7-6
CASSITSGVNEQFF
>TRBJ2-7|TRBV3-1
CASSHQRLAIYEQYF
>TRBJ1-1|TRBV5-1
CASSLHENTEAFF
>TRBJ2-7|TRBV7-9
CASSLALTGDSSYEQYF
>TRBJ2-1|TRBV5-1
CASSPAGPRGNEQFF
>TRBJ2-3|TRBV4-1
CASSQSRTSGTDTQYF
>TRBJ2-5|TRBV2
CASRRDLQQGTQYF
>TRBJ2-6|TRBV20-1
CSAPVGGPGANVLTF
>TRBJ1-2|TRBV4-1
CASSQVTGQNYGYTF
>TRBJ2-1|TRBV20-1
CSANQGRPWDEQFF
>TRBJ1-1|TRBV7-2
CASSPRTGGKNTEAFF
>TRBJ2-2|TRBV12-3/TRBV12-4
CASTLRERGGGTGELFF
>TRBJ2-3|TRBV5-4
CASSVYQGDTQYF
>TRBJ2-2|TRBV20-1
CNARDHRGGTGELFF
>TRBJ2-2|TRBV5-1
CASCLAEALHGELFF
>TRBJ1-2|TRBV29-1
CSVEPSTNYGYTF
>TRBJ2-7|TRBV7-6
CASSFSSEALEQYF
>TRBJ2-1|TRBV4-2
CASSQDSHEQFF
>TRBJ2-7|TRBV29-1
CSVEVRDNRSQYF
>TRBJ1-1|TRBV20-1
CSARPSADTEAFF
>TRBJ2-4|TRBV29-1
CSVEDRTVAKNIQYF
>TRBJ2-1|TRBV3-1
CASERGGGSYNEQFF